This T cell receptor beta chain was captured by sequencing in a study of cytomegalovirus exposure and HLA in healthy donors. Germline values: CDR1 MGHRA, CDR2 YSYEKL. This CDR3 has 16 amino acids. The ends lost 6 bases at V and 4 bases at J; junction bases unmatched: 11. The PCR employed 60 Vbeta primers together with 13 Jbeta primers. In the original analysis: The authors later counted roughly 87 million unique TCR beta chains, some 12 million of them shared. Clones were read by immunoSEQ multiplex PCR, and TCRdb kept only the in-frame ones, dropping some. V and J calls and clone size follow that table, whereas D and trimming were derived from the DNA. There are approximately 150,000 clones in the sample; 81% occur only once, and around 1.3% lies in the top ten. Study findings and constraints: There was a cluster of highly shared sequence variants that was likely a sequencing artifact. Researchers counted around 170 TCR beta chains as cytomegalovirus-associated. Several of the most significant clusters appeared linked to common viral pathogens, based on a later analysis.

As regards this clone: The antigen is undetermined.

This rearrangement joins TRBV4-1 to TRBJ2-5, with 10 bases that match TRBD2. This receptor was obtained from a man aged 50 or older in good health and CMV-seropositive. The sequencing input was PBMCs. Here the CDR3 reads CASREVGAGGPETQYF. CDR3 DNA sequence: TGCGCCAGCAGAGAAGTCGGAGCGGGGGGGCCAGAGACCCAGTACTTC.